Ten or more counts support the clone carrying this TCR beta chain. The data are from a study of early T cells in non-severe SARS-CoV-2 infection. TCRdb re-analysed the 5' RACE reads in MiXCR, keeping a single row per CDR3 protein. Here the sample spans around 33,000 distinct CDR3 sequences, less than 8.5% being singletons. This CDR3 has 15 residues. Germline-derived CDR1 and CDR2 are SGHRS and YFSETQ. With V trimmed by 3 bases and J by 5 bases, 9 bases remained unmatched. The sample consisted of whole blood. The rearrangement joins TRBV5-1 to TRBJ2-3, with TRBD2 matching over 7 bases. This TCR was sampled from an adult who was a healthcare worker with PCR-confirmed SARS-CoV-2 infection or an uninfected control (not recorded which). In nucleotides, the CDR3 is TGCGCCAGCAGCTCCGGACTAGTCTTAGGAGATACGCAGTATTTT. Its translation: CASSSGLVLGDTQYF.